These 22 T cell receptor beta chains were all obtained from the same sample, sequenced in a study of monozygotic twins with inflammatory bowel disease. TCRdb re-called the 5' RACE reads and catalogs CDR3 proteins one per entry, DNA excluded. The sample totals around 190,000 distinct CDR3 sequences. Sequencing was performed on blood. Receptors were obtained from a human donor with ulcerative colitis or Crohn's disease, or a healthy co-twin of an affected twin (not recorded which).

The CDR3 region is CASSYWTSNSPLHF. This chain links TRBV6-5 with TRBJ1-6. CDR3 size: 14 residues. CDR1 and CDR2 (germline): MNHEY, SVGAGI.

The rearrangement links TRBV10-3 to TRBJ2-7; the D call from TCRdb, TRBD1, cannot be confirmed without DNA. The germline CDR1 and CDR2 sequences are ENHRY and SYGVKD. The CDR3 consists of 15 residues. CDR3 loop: CAISNPGQGLYEQYF.

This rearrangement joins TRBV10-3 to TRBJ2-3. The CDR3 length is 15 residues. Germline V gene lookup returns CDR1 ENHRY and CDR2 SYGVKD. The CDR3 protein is CAISESLGGTDTQYF.

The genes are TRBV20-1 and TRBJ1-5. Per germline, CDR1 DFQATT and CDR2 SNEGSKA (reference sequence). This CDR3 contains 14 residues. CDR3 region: CSAPPGNGNQPQHF.

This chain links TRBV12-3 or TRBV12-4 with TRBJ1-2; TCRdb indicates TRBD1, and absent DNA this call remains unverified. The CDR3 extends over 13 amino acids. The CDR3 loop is CASRIQGAYGYTF.

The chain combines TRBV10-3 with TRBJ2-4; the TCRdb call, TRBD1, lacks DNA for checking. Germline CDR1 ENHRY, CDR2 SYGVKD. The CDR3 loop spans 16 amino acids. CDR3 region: CAISESRGQAKNIQYF.

CDR3 residues: CASSLGGSTDTQYF. The genes are TRBV11-3 and TRBJ2-3. The CDR3 is made up of 14 amino acids. Germline CDR1 reads SGHNT; CDR2 reads YENEEA. Full variable domain (missing parts from reference TRBV11-3 and TRBJ2-3): EAGVVQSPRYKIIEKKQPVAFWCNPISGHNTLYWYLQNLGQGPELLIRYENEEAVDDSQLPKDRFSAERLKGVDSTLKIQPAELGDSAVYLCASSLGGSTDTQYFGPGTRLTVL.

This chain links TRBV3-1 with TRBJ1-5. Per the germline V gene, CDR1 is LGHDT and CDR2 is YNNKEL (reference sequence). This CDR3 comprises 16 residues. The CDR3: CASSQEIGPSNQPQHF.

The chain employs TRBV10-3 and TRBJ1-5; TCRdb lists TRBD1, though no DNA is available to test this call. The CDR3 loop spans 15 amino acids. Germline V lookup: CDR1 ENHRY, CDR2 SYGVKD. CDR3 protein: CAISEKGQSNQPQHF.

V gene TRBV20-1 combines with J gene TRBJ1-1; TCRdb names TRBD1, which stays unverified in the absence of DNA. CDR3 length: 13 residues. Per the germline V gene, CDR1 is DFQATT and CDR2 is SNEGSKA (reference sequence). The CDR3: CSARDPDRGEAFF.

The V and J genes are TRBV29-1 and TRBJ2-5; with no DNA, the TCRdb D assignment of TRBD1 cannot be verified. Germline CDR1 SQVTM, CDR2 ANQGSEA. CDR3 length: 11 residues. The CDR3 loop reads CSVGQLKTQYF. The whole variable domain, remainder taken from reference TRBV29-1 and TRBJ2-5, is SAVISQKPSRDICQRGTSLTIQCQVDSQVTMMFWYRQQPGQSLTLIATANQGSEATYESGFVIDKFPISRPNLTFSTLTVSNMSPEDSSIYLCSVGQLKTQYFGPGTRLLVL.

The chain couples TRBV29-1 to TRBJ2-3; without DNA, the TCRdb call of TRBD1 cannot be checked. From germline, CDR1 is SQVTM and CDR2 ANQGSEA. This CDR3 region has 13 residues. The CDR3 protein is CSAVGGVGYTQYF.

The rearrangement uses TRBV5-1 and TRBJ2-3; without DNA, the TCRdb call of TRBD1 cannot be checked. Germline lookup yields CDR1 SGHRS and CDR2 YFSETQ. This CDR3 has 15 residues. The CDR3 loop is CASTPRGGGPDTQYF.

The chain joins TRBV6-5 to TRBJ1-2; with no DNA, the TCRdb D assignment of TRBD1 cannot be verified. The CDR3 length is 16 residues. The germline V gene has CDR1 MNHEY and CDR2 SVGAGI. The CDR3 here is CASSSHRGRIDYGYTF.

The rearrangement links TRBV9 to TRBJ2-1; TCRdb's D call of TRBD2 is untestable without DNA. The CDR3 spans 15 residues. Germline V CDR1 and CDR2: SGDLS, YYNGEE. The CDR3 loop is CASSARTRGHNEQFF.

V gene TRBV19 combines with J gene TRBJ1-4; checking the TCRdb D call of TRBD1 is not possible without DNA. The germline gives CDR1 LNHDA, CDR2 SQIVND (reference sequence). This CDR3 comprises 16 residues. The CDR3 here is CATTDRGPATNEKLFF. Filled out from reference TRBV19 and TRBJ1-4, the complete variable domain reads DGGITQSPKYLFRKEGQNVTLSCEQNLNHDAMYWYRQDPGQGLRLIYYSQIVNDFQKGDIAEGYSVSREKKESFPLTVTSAQKNPTAFYLCATTDRGPATNEKLFFGSGTQLSVL.

The CDR3 sequence: CASSLLGTAYNEQFF. The chain employs TRBV19 and TRBJ2-1; TCRdb selects TRBD1, and the lack of DNA leaves this call unchecked. CDR3 length: 15 amino acids. Per germline, CDR1 LNHDA and CDR2 SQIVND (reference sequence).

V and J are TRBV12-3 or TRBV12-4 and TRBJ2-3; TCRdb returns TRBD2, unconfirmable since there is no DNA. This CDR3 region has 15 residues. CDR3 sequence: CASRKGLGSTDTQYF.

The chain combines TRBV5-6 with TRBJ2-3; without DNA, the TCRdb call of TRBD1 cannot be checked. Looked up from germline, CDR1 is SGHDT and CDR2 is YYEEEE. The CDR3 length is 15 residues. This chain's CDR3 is CASSLDTGAGDTQYF. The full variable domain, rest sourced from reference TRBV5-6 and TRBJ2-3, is DAGVTQSPTHLIKTRGQQVTLRCSPKSGHDTVSWYQQALGQGPQFIFQYYEEEERQRGNFPDRFSGHQFPNYSSELNVNALLLGDSALYLCASSLDTGAGDTQYFGPGTRLTVL.

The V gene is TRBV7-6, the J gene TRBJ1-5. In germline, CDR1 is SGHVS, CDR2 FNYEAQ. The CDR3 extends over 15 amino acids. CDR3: CASSLLSLSNQPQHF. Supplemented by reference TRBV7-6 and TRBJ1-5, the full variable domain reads GAGVSQSPRYKVTKRGQDVALRCDPISGHVSLYWYRQALGQGPEFLTYFNYEAQQDKSGLPNDRFSAERPEGSISTLTIQRTEQRDSAMYRCASSLLSLSNQPQHFGDGTRLSIL.

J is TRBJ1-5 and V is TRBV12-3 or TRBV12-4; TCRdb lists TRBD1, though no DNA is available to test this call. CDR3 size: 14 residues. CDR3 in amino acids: CASSRDRRNQPQHF.

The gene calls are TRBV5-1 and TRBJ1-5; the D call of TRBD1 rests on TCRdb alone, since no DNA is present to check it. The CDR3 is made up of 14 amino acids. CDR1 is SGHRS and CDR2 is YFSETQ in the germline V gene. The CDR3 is CASSLTGGSPPQHF.